This T cell receptor (beta chain) was obtained from a study of blood T cell repertoires in COVID-19. V was clipped by 8 bases and J by 2 bases, with 16 bases between them. The CDR3 consists of 14 residues. Germline V gene sequence: CDR1 KGHSH, CDR2 LQKENI. Using immunoSEQ multiplex PCR, the repertoire was profiled, and TCRdb retains in-frame clones only, with some absent. The sample holds about 180,000 clones, about nine tenths seen once. The chain combines TRBV18 with TRBJ2-7; TRBD2 might be the D (6 bases). The sample was peripheral blood. The receptor's source is a woman in her forties or fifties with acute or convalescent COVID-19. This chain's CDR3 is CASTTRDLPYEQYF. CDR3 coding DNA: TGTGCCAGCACCACCAGGGACTTACCCTACGAGCAGTACTTC.